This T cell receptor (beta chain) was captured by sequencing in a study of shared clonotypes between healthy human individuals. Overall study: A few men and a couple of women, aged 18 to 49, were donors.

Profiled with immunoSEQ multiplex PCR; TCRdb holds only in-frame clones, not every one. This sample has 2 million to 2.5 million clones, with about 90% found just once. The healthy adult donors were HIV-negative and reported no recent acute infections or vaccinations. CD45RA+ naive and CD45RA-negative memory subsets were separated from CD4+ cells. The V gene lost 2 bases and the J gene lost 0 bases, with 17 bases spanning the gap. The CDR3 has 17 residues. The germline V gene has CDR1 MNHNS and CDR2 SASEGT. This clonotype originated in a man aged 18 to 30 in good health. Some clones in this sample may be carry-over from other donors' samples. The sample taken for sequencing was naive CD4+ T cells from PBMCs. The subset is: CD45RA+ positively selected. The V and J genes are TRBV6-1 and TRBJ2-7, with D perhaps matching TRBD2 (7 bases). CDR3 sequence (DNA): TGTGCCAGCAGTGAAAGGGGGGGGCCAAATCGCTCCTACGAGCAGTACTTC. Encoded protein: CASSERGGPNRSYEQYF.